This is a list of T cell receptor beta chains from one sample in a study of blood T cell dynamics during melanoma immunotherapy. Clones were sequenced by immunoSEQ multiplex PCR, and TCRdb holds only the in-frame ones, with some missing. Here the sample spans roughly 4,700 clones, roughly 79% being singletons. Sequencing used blood, obtained from a patient treated with checkpoint blockade. The origin of the receptors is a human donor with melanoma. The CDR3 runs from the conserved cysteine through the conserved F or W. The D gene is left open where the match is weak. Some rows mark clone size as missing; the rest say once, few, many or name a class of expanded clone.

v_gene: TRBV2
d_gene: TRBD1
abundance: -
j_gene: TRBJ1-5
CDR3aa: CASSPGQGLQPQHF
CDR3nt: TGTGCCAGCAGCCCGGGACAGGGACTTCAGCCCCAGCATTTT

v_gene: TRBV2
d_gene: -
abundance: few
j_gene: TRBJ2-7
CDR3aa: CASKDFSYEQYF
CDR3nt: TGTGCCAGCAAGGATTTCAGTTACGAGCAGTACTTC

v_gene: TRBV2
d_gene: -
abundance: -
j_gene: TRBJ2-3
CDR3aa: CASSDPPRDDQYF
CDR3nt: TGTGCCAGCAGTGACCCACCCCGGGACGACCAGTATTTT

v_gene: TRBV7-6
d_gene: TRBD1
abundance: -
j_gene: TRBJ1-1
CDR3aa: CASSLGTGNTEAFF
CDR3nt: TGTGCCAGCAGCCTCGGGACAGGGAACACTGAAGCTTTCTTT

v_gene: TRBV7-9
d_gene: -
abundance: -
j_gene: TRBJ1-3
CDR3aa: CASSLDDSTSGNTIYF
CDR3nt: TGTGCCAGCAGCTTAGATGACAGCACCTCTGGAAACACCATATATTTT

v_gene: TRBV9
d_gene: -
abundance: once
j_gene: TRBJ1-1
CDR3aa: CASSASGWEPEAFF
CDR3nt: TGTGCCAGCAGCGCTTCAGGGTGGGAGCCTGAAGCTTTCTTT

v_gene: TRBV11-3
d_gene: -
abundance: -
j_gene: TRBJ2-7
CDR3aa: CASSYEALGSYEQYF
CDR3nt: TGTGCCAGCAGCTATGAAGCCCTCGGCTCCTACGAGCAGTACTTC

v_gene: TRBV5-4
d_gene: -
abundance: few
j_gene: TRBJ1-2
CDR3aa: CASSPEYGGHYGYTF
CDR3nt: TGTGCCAGCAGCCCCGAGTATGGCGGGCACTATGGCTACACCTTC

v_gene: TRBV19
d_gene: TRBD1
abundance: -
j_gene: TRBJ1-5
CDR3aa: CASSIRDRQLNQPQHF
CDR3nt: TGTGCCAGTAGTATCCGGGACAGACAACTCAATCAGCCCCAGCATTTT

v_gene: TRBV5-4
d_gene: TRBD1
abundance: -
j_gene: TRBJ1-5
CDR3aa: CASSFGQGGVGDQPQHF
CDR3nt: TGTGCCAGCAGCTTCGGACAGGGGGGAGTGGGAGATCAGCCCCAGCATTTT

v_gene: TRBV10-2
d_gene: -
abundance: -
j_gene: TRBJ1-2
CDR3aa: CASSEWSGADYGYTF
CDR3nt: TGCGCCAGCAGTGAGTGGTCGGGGGCGGACTATGGCTACACCTTC

v_gene: TRBV7-3
d_gene: TRBD1
abundance: few
j_gene: TRBJ1-5
CDR3aa: CASSLEGQRNQPQHF
CDR3nt: TGTGCCAGCAGCTTAGAGGGACAGCGCAATCAGCCCCAGCATTTT

v_gene: TRBV5-6
d_gene: -
abundance: -
j_gene: TRBJ1-5
CDR3aa: CASSSLTSPGNQPQHF
CDR3nt: TGTGCCAGCAGCTCACTGACATCCCCGGGCAATCAGCCCCAGCATTTT

v_gene: TRBV5-4
d_gene: -
abundance: -
j_gene: TRBJ2-7
CDR3aa: CASSLGGEYEQYF
CDR3nt: TGTGCCAGCAGCTTGGGGGGGGAGTACGAGCAGTACTTC

v_gene: TRBV27
d_gene: -
abundance: -
j_gene: TRBJ2-5
CDR3aa: CASSLGRLQETQYF
CDR3nt: TGTGCCAGCAGTTTAGGTCGGCTACAAGAGACCCAGTACTTC

v_gene: TRBV29-1
d_gene: -
abundance: -
j_gene: TRBJ2-5
CDR3aa: CSVVATSKAESQYF
CDR3nt: TGCAGCGTTGTGGCCACCTCAAAGGCAGAGTCCCAGTACTTC

v_gene: TRBV4-3
d_gene: TRBD2
abundance: -
j_gene: TRBJ2-7
CDR3aa: CASSQEEAGKHEQYF
CDR3nt: TGCGCCAGCAGCCAAGAGGAAGCGGGGAAGCACGAGCAGTACTTC

v_gene: TRBV5-4
d_gene: -
abundance: -
j_gene: TRBJ2-5
CDR3aa: CASSQASGPQETQYF
CDR3nt: TGTGCCAGCAGCCAAGCCAGCGGACCGCAAGAGACCCAGTACTTC

v_gene: TRBV7-7
d_gene: TRBD1
abundance: -
j_gene: TRBJ2-7
CDR3aa: CASSPDRGGVEQYF
CDR3nt: TGTGCCAGCAGCCCAGACAGGGGAGGCGTCGAGCAGTACTTC

v_gene: TRBV19
d_gene: -
abundance: -
j_gene: TRBJ2-5
CDR3aa: CASSIVLGLHQETQYF
CDR3nt: TGTGCCAGTAGTATAGTGCTGGGGTTGCACCAAGAGACCCAGTACTTC

v_gene: TRBV5-5
d_gene: -
abundance: -
j_gene: TRBJ2-3
CDR3aa: CASTGEWGTDTQYF
CDR3nt: TGTGCCAGCACTGGGGAGTGGGGCACAGATACGCAGTATTTT

v_gene: TRBV10-3
d_gene: -
abundance: few
j_gene: TRBJ1-5
CDR3aa: CAISGGDQPQHF
CDR3nt: TGTGCCATCAGTGGGGGGGACCAGCCCCAGCATTTT

v_gene: TRBV27
d_gene: TRBD1
abundance: -
j_gene: TRBJ1-2
CDR3aa: CASSPRTGLYGYTF
CDR3nt: TGTGCCAGCAGTCCAAGGACAGGGCTCTATGGCTACACCTTC